This is a list of T cell receptor beta chains from one sample in a study of vaccination and CD4 T cells after COVID-19. Their antigen targets remain unknown. TCRdb re-called the PCR reads through MiXCR, storing one row per CDR3 protein. The data show under 25,000 distinct CDR3 sequences, roughly 40% seen once. The specimen comprised CD4+ T cells from blood, cultured in vitro, sampled before SARS-CoV-2 vaccination. The receptor source for this set is a human donor who had recovered from COVID-19. Both conserved end residues are part of each CDR3. A D gene is named only where the DNA matches it firmly. Only part of the rows carry a size: once, few, many, or a class if the clone is expanded.

cdr3_length j_call clone_size v_call d_call cdr3_aa cdr3_nt
19 TRBJ2-1 once TRBV7-2 TRBD2 CASSLAGLAGVKRVYEQFF TGTGCCAGCAGCTTAGCGGGGCTAGCGGGAGTTAAGCGGGTCTATGAGCAGTTCTTC
15 TRBJ1-2 - TRBV15 - CATSRDLRGNYGYTF TGTGCCACCAGCAGAGATCTAAGGGGGAACTATGGCTACACCTTC
17 TRBJ2-5 once TRBV19 TRBD2 CASSTPTSGRAQETQYF TGTGCCAGTAGTACCCCCACTAGCGGGAGAGCCCAAGAGACCCAGTACTTC
14 TRBJ1-2 few TRBV5-6 - CASSLGGESYGYTF TGTGCCAGCAGCTTGGGTGGGGAATCCTATGGCTACACCTTC
14 TRBJ2-3 - TRBV6-2/TRBV6-3 TRBD2 CASSRTSGRDTQYF TGTGCCAGCAGCCGCACTAGCGGGAGAGATACGCAGTATTTT
13 TRBJ2-3 - TRBV20-1 - CSATRDSTDTQYF TGCAGTGCTACCCGGGACAGCACAGATACGCAGTATTTT
15 TRBJ1-5 few TRBV28 - CASTTSVPEVEPQHF TGTGCCAGCACCACCAGCGTCCCCGAGGTTGAGCCCCAGCATTTT
16 TRBJ2-1 - TRBV20-1 TRBD2 CSARELAGLANNEQFF TGCAGTGCTAGGGAACTAGCGGGCCTTGCCAATAATGAGCAGTTCTTC
15 TRBJ2-5 - TRBV20-1 TRBD2 CSAGRRGGSQETQYF TGCAGTGCCGGACGCCGCGGGGGGAGCCAAGAGACCCAGTACTTC
16 TRBJ2-2 - TRBV6-1 TRBD1 CASSRGQATLGGELFF TGTGCCAGCAGCCGGGGACAGGCCACGCTCGGCGGGGAGCTGTTTTTT
14 TRBJ1-1 few TRBV6-1 TRBD1 CASSVQGVGTEAFF TGTGCCAGCAGTGTACAGGGGGTAGGAACTGAAGCTTTCTTT
14 TRBJ2-7 - TRBV6-5 - CASSSGHVISEQYF TGTGCCAGCAGTTCGGGACACGTCATCTCCGAGCAGTACTTC
16 TRBJ1-2 few TRBV2 - CASTLLNGPTRGGYTF TGTGCCAGCACCCTCCTTAACGGGCCTACCCGGGGTGGCTACACCTTC
15 TRBJ2-3 medium-sized TRBV27 TRBD2 CASSLTSGSTDTQYF TGTGCCAGCAGTCTAACTAGCGGTTCCACAGATACGCAGTATTTT
13 TRBJ1-1 few TRBV6-1 - CASSVSGKGEAFF TGTGCCAGCAGTGTTTCGGGGAAGGGTGAAGCTTTCTTT
15 TRBJ2-7 - TRBV6-1 TRBD1 CASSLLGDSSYEQYF TGTGCCAGCAGCCTTCTAGGGGACAGCTCCTACGAGCAGTACTTC
16 TRBJ1-1 - TRBV7-9 - CASSLDQGWGNTEAFF TGTGCCAGCAGCTTAGATCAGGGGTGGGGAAACACTGAAGCTTTCTTT
12 TRBJ2-3 few TRBV7-2 - CASSLGRDTQYF TGTGCCAGCAGCTTAGGTCGAGATACGCAGTATTTT
13 TRBJ2-5 - TRBV19 - CASSIAQQETQYF TGTGCCAGTAGTATCGCACAGCAAGAGACCCAGTACTTC
15 TRBJ2-3 few TRBV7-9 TRBD2 CASSPLAGDTDTQYF TGTGCCAGCAGCCCCCTAGCGGGAGACACAGATACGCAGTATTTT
13 TRBJ1-6 - TRBV18 - CASSPELNSPLHF TGTGCCAGCTCACCGGAACTTAATTCACCCCTCCACTTT
13 TRBJ2-1 - TRBV20-1 - CSASRDTYNEQFF TGCAGTGCGAGTCGGGACACCTACAATGAGCAGTTCTTC
13 TRBJ1-6 - TRBV20-1 - CSAPRGGNSPLHF TGCAGTGCTCCGAGGGGGGGCAATTCACCCCTCCACTTT
18 TRBJ2-5 - TRBV7-9 TRBD2 CASSLRLAGSGTKETQYF TGTGCCAGCAGCTTAAGACTAGCGGGATCCGGTACCAAAGAGACCCAGTACTTC
14 TRBJ1-4 - TRBV7-9 - CASSWEGVAEKLFF TGTGCCAGCAGCTGGGAGGGTGTCGCGGAAAAACTGTTTTTT
14 TRBJ1-2 - TRBV7-2 - CASSLDGGLGGYTF TGTGCCAGCAGCTTAGATGGGGGGCTAGGGGGCTACACCTTC
15 TRBJ1-6 - TRBV29-1 - CSVSQEWKLHSPLHF TGCAGCGTTTCCCAGGAATGGAAGCTACATTCACCCCTCCACTTT
13 TRBJ1-5 few TRBV20-1 TRBD1 CSVTDRVHQPQHF TGCAGTGTTACAGACAGGGTCCATCAGCCCCAGCATTTT